Each of the 13 T cell receptor beta chains below was sequenced from the same sample in a study of blood T cell repertoires in COVID-19. Here immunoSEQ multiplex PCR was the method, and the copy in TCRdb shows in-frame clones only, minus some. The sample has under 95,000 clones, approximately 88% seen once. Sample: peripheral blood. The receptors shown here come from a woman aged 45-65 years with acute or convalescent COVID-19.

This sequence joins TRBV28 and TRBJ2-6; no firm D call. Trimming cost V 6 bases and J 0 bases, with 12 bases left between them. The CDR3 has 16 residues. The germline CDR1 and CDR2 sequences are MDHEN and SYDVKM. The CDR3 sequence: CASSPVTPSGANVLTF. The CDR3 DNA sequence: TGTGCCAGCAGCCCCGTTACTCCCTCTGGGGCCAACGTCCTGACTTTC.

The rearrangement joins TRBV19 to TRBJ1-5; the match to TRBD1 covers 7 bases. Losses at the gene ends were 1 base for V and 3 bases for J; bases not matched to a gene: 6. This CDR3 comprises 16 residues. Germline V gene lookup returns CDR1 LNHDA and CDR2 SQIVND (reference sequence). CDR3 DNA sequence: TGTGCCAGTAGTATAGGAACCGGGACAGACAATCAGCCCCAGCATTTT. Its protein product is CASSIGTGTDNQPQHF.

This clone was detected only once. V gene TRBV9 combines with J gene TRBJ2-3, with D tentatively TRBD2 (6 bases). Germline V gene lookup returns CDR1 SGDLS and CDR2 YYNGEE. This CDR3 spans 13 amino acids. Trimming took off 4 bases at V and 6 bases at J, with 12 bases between the two ends. The CDR3 loop reads CASSLHGGDTQYF. CDR3 coding DNA: TGTGCCAGCAGCCTTCACGGGGGTGATACGCAGTATTTT.

The chain uses TRBV3-1 (or the pseudogene TRBV3-2) and TRBJ1-2; D is unclear. Germline V gene data show CDR1 as LGHDT and CDR2 as YNNKEL (reference sequence). Trimming stripped 4 bases from V and 8 bases from J, with 11 bases between. This CDR3 is built from 12 residues. The CDR3 loop reads CASSRREGGYTF. The DNA of the CDR3 is TGTGCCAGCAGCCGGAGGGAAGGAGGCTACACCTTC.

The chain joins TRBV6-1 to TRBJ2-7; 7 bases fit TRBD1. V lost 6 bases to trimming and J lost 4 bases; unmatched junction nucleotides: 12. Germline V gives CDR1 MNHNS, CDR2 SASEGT. The CDR3 totals 15 residues. DNA for the CDR3: TGTGCCAGCAGGATTAGACAGGGTAGGTCATACGAGCAGTACTTC. It specifies CASRIRQGRSYEQYF.

This chain joins TRBV6-5 and TRBJ2-7; the match to TRBD2 covers 12 bases. V was pared by 6 bases and J by 3 bases, with 6 bases of the junction left unmatched. The CDR3 is 15 residues long. Germline V gene data show CDR1 as MNHEY and CDR2 as SVGAGI. The CDR3 region has the DNA TGTGCCAGCAGCCATGGGACTAGCGGGTTCTACGAGCAGTACTTC. Protein: CASSHGTSGFYEQYF.

The rearrangement uses TRBV6-5 and TRBJ1-1; 7 bases line up with TRBD1. The germline V gene has CDR1 MNHEY and CDR2 SVGAGI. The CDR3 runs 13 residues. V shed 2 bases, J shed 3 bases, and the junction held 0 bases outside the gene matches. DNA for the CDR3: TGTGCCAGCAGTTACACAGGGGACACTGAAGCTTTCTTT. Translating gives CASSYTGDTEAFF.

This chain connects TRBV29-1 to TRBJ1-2, with a possible D match to TRBD1 (6 bases). This CDR3 spans 15 amino acids. Germline CDR1 and CDR2: SQVTM and ANQGSEA. V shed 2 bases and J shed 0 bases, with 13 bases lying between them. CDR3 sequence (DNA): TGCAGCGTTGAATTGGAGACAGGCTCTAACTATGGCTACACCTTC. This gives the protein CSVELETGSNYGYTF.

The chain has TRBV2 and TRBJ2-2, with a weak D call TRBD1 (5 bases). V dropped 3 bases and J dropped 0 bases, with 11 bases sitting between them. Germline V CDR1 and CDR2: SNHLY, FYNNEI. This CDR3 comprises 16 residues. The DNA for the CDR3 is TGTGCCAGCAGTGATAAGGACAACTCGAACACCGGGGAGCTGTTTTTT. This translates into CASSDKDNSNTGELFF.

This chain connects TRBV6-5 to TRBJ1-1; maybe TRBD1 (6 bases). CDR1 and CDR2 from the germline V gene are MNHEY and SVGAGI. The germline V and J ends were trimmed by 6 bases and 5 bases, with 13 bases remaining between them. There are 13 residues in the CDR3. CDR3 amino acids: CASRDRIRTEAFF. For the CDR3, the DNA is TGTGCCAGCAGAGACAGGATTAGAACTGAAGCTTTCTTT.

The genes are TRBV2 and TRBJ1-2; D may be TRBD1 (5 bases). The CDR3 contains 14 residues. The V and J ends lost 2 bases and 6 bases respectively, with 13 bases between them. The V gene's germline CDR1 is SNHLY and CDR2 FYNNEI. The DNA for the CDR3 is TGTGCCAGCAGTGAAATGGGGCGTCAGGATGGCTACACCTTC. Translated: CASSEMGRQDGYTF.

The chain carries TRBV19 and TRBJ1-3, with TRBD1 matching 7 bases. V shed 10 bases and J 8 bases; nucleotides not matched to a gene: 17. Germline V lookup: CDR1 LNHDA, CDR2 SQIVND (reference sequence). The CDR3 contains 15 residues. CDR3 protein: CATLRRQGLAYTIYF. Written as DNA, the CDR3 is TGTGCCACCCTCCGCCGACAGGGTCTCGCTTACACCATATATTTT. The variable domain in full, with the rest retrieved from reference TRBV19 and TRBJ1-3, is DGGITQSPKYLFRKEGQNVTLSCEQNLNHDAMYWYRQDPGQGLRLIYYSQIVNDFQKGDIAEGYSVSREKKESFPLTVTSAQKNPTAFYLCATLRRQGLAYTIYFGEGSWLTVV.

This CDR3 reads CASSLGTGRGYTF. The CDR3 nucleotides are TGTGCCAGCAGTTTAGGGACAGGTCGGGGCTACACCTTC. This chain links TRBV12-3 or TRBV12-4 with TRBJ1-2, with 7 bases matching TRBD1. CDR3 length equals 13 residues. Losses at the gene ends were 1 base for V and 8 bases for J; bases not matched to a gene: 4.